This T cell receptor (beta chain) came from a study of shared clonotypes between healthy human individuals. Each subset's genomic DNA was shared equally among a number of immunoSEQ plates. An approximately 200 ng quantity of DNA, 29,000 or so T cell genomes, went into the sorted-subset replicate PCRs. Profiled with immunoSEQ multiplex PCR; TCRdb holds only in-frame clones, not every one. The profile shows about 2.1 million clones, approximately 92% of them singletons. The CDR3 spans 17 residues. Trimming stripped 0 bases from V and 0 bases from J, with 15 bases between. Germline CDR1 is SGHDN and CDR2 is FVKESK. Regarding the study as a whole: Larger richness was generally estimated for naive than memory subsets. Among donors, clonotype sharing was expected to be affected by sequencing depth.

Naivety among CD8 cells was defined by CD45RO negativity and positive CCR7 selection, thereby excluding terminally differentiated effector memory CD45RA+ cells. Notes on this clone: As yet, its antigen is unknown.

The chain carries TRBV14 and TRBJ2-7; tentatively, D is TRBD1 (5 bases). Sequencing input: naive CD8+ T cells from PBMCs. The origin of this receptor is a man aged 18 to 30 in good health. Some clones in this sample may be carry-over from other donors' samples. The CDR3 sequence: CASSQEGQGPISYEQYF. The CDR3 DNA follows: TGTGCCAGCAGCCAAGAGGGTCAGGGTCCCATCTCCTACGAGCAGTACTTC.